The 13 T cell receptor beta chains below all came from one sample that was sequenced in a study of T cells after yellow fever vaccination. Each CDR3 protein is one row after TCRdb ran MiXCR on the 5' RACE reads. The data hold about 300,000 distinct CDR3 sequences, with 3% to 4.5% observed a single time. The sequencing here drew on PBMCs, taken 5 days after the yellow fever booster vaccination. Receptors were obtained from a man between 18 and 29 years old who received the YFV17D yellow fever vaccine.

The gene calls are TRBV5-1 and TRBJ2-2, with a tentative D call TRBD1 (6 bases). The CDR3 consists of 15 residues. Germline CDR1 reads SGHRS; CDR2 reads YFSETQ. V was clipped by 3 bases and J by 3 bases, with 12 bases between them. The CDR3 sequence: CASSYAGVHTGELFF. CDR3 sequence (DNA): TGCGCCAGCAGCTACGCAGGGGTACACACCGGGGAGCTGTTTTTT.

This clonotype has a handful of counts. The V and J genes are TRBV11-2 and TRBJ2-2, with D perhaps matching TRBD1 or TRBD2 (6 bases each). CDR3 length equals 15 residues. Trimming took off 5 bases at V and 3 bases at J, with 13 bases between the two ends. CDR1 and CDR2 (germline): SGHAT, FQNNGV. The CDR3 spells CASSKGGPHTGELFF. The CDR3 nucleotides are TGTGCCAGCAGCAAAGGGGGGCCCCACACCGGGGAGCTGTTTTTT.

This clonotype has only a few counts. This sequence joins TRBV6-2 or TRBV6-3 and TRBJ2-7, with D perhaps given as TRBD1 or TRBD2 (5 bases each). V dropped 7 bases and J dropped 2 bases, with 15 bases sitting between them. CDR3 length equals 14 residues. Per the germline V gene, CDR1 is MNHEY and CDR2 is SVGEGT. CDR3 nucleotide sequence: TGTGCCAGCACCCGATTAACGGGGCCCTACGAGCAGTACTTC. Translated, it gives CASTRLTGPYEQYF.

This clonotype was seen only a few times. J is TRBJ1-5 and V is TRBV24-1; TRBD1 aligns across 9 bases. The trim removed 9 bases at V and 2 bases at J, leaving 7 bases unmatched. Germline loops: CDR1 KGHDR, CDR2 SFDVKD. CDR3 length equals 15 residues. The CDR3: CATAGTGLGNQPQHF. The CDR3 region has the DNA TGTGCCACCGCTGGGACAGGGCTCGGCAATCAGCCCCAGCATTTT.

This clonotype was detected a few times. The J gene is TRBJ2-3, the V gene TRBV12-3 or TRBV12-4, with 13 bases that match TRBD2. The ends lost 6 bases at V and 1 base at J; junction bases unmatched: 10. The CDR3 contains 18 residues. CDR3 amino acids: CASRPGLAGVPGTDTQYF. In nucleotides, the CDR3 is TGTGCCAGCAGACCAGGACTAGCGGGGGTCCCGGGCACAGATACGCAGTATTTT.

This chain links TRBV9 with TRBJ2-2; 8 nucleotides agree with TRBD1. This CDR3 is 15 amino acids long. The germline gives CDR1 SGDLS, CDR2 YYNGEE. V shed 2 bases, J shed 7 bases, and the junction held 7 bases outside the gene matches. DNA of the CDR3: TGTGCCAGCAGCGTGGCAGGGGGCGTTAACGGGGAGCTGTTTTTT. This encodes CASSVAGGVNGELFF.

This clonotype was observed a few times. The chain recombines TRBV7-9 with TRBJ1-4; D is possibly TRBD1 (5 bases). The germline V gene encodes CDR1 SEHNR and CDR2 FQNEAQ (reference sequence). This CDR3 has 16 amino acids. Trimming left V 3 bases short and J 10 bases short, with 21 bases between. In DNA, the CDR3 is TGTGCCAGCAGCTTGTTGGCGCAGGGAGTTCCAGTAAAACTGTTTTTT. This gives the protein CASSLLAQGVPVKLFF.

This chain joins TRBV20-1 and TRBJ2-7, with no clear D. Trimming shortened V by 6 bases and J by 7 bases, and 19 bases separated the two germline ends. Per germline, CDR1 DFQATT and CDR2 SNEGSKA (reference sequence). The CDR3 extends over 13 amino acids. The CDR3 here is CSAPRGVSREQYF. The CDR3 bases are TGCAGTGCCCCCCGCGGAGTATCCCGGGAGCAGTACTTC.

This clonotype appeared many times. The chain recombines TRBV14 with TRBJ2-2, with unresolved D. Trimming stripped 0 bases from V and 14 bases from J, with 13 bases between. The CDR3 loop spans 13 amino acids. Germline lookup yields CDR1 SGHDN and CDR2 FVKESK. CDR3 sequence reads: CASSQDRTGRLFF. The CDR3 bases are TGTGCCAGCAGCCAAGATCGGACCGGGCGCCTGTTTTTT.

At least ten counts were recorded for this clonotype. The V and J genes are TRBV5-1 and TRBJ2-7, with 12 bases aligning to TRBD1. CDR1 is SGHRS, CDR2 YFSETQ, per germline. The V segment lost 4 bases and the J segment 3 bases; nucleotides outside the gene matches: 5. The CDR3 covers 15 residues. CDR3 DNA sequence: TGCGCCAGCAGCCCGGGGACAGGGGGCTTCTACGAGCAGTACTTC. Translation gives CASSPGTGGFYEQYF.

The V and J genes are TRBV29-1 and TRBJ2-1, with D maybe TRBD1 (5 bases). This CDR3 is 13 amino acids long. The ends were cut back, 4 bases at V and 3 bases at J, with 10 bases in the middle. Germline V gene sequence: CDR1 SQVTM, CDR2 ANQGSEA. The CDR3 DNA sequence: TGCAGCGTTGGTGGGGCCCTCTACAATGAGCAGTTCTTC. Protein sequence: CSVGGALYNEQFF.

This clonotype was observed a handful of times. The rearrangement uses TRBV6-5 and TRBJ1-1, with TRBD1 as a possible D gene (6 bases). Germline CDR1 and CDR2: MNHEY and SVGAGI. This CDR3 contains 15 residues. V gave up 0 bases and J gave up 0 bases, with 8 bases separating them. The CDR3 protein is CASSYSAGVNTEAFF. In nucleotides, the CDR3 is TGTGCCAGCAGTTACTCGGCAGGGGTGAACACTGAAGCTTTCTTT.

The J gene is TRBJ1-1, the V gene TRBV11-1, with 7 bases that match TRBD1. The J segment lost 5 bases and the V segment lost 0 bases, leaving 3 bases of the junction unmatched. The CDR3 contains 14 residues. The germline V gene encodes CDR1 SGHAT and CDR2 FQDESV (reference sequence). Here the CDR3 reads CASSLAGTVTEAFF. Here the CDR3 DNA reads TGTGCCAGCAGCTTAGCGGGGACAGTTACTGAAGCTTTCTTT.